A selection of T cell receptor beta chains follows, all from one sample in a study of shared clonotypes between healthy human individuals. Method: immunoSEQ multiplex PCR; TCRdb's copy keeps in-frame clones and lacks some. The repertoire holds more than 2,000,000 clones, with roughly 92% as singletons. The specimen sequenced was naive CD4+ T cells sorted from blood. Receptors originate from a man aged 18 to 29 in good health. CDR3s include the opening cysteine and the closing phenylalanine or tryptophan. The order of the fields is D gene, J gene, clone size, V gene, CDR3 protein, CDR3 DNA. The D gene is left open where the match is weak. For some rows the clone size is stated as once, few or many, or as a class when expanded; others skip it.

>TRBD1|TRBJ1-1|NA|TRBV25-1
CASSEWTGKNTEAFF
TGTGCCAGCAGTGAATGGACAGGGAAGAACACTGAAGCTTTCTTT
>NA|TRBJ2-5|NA|TRBV10-1
CASSESSGVTGPQETQYF
TGCGCCAGCAGTGAGTCGTCGGGGGTGACAGGACCTCAAGAGACCCAGTACTTC
>NA|TRBJ2-7|NA|TRBV5-1
CASSLAEGPQYF
TGCGCCAGCAGCTTGGCCGAAGGGCCCCAGTACTTC
>NA|TRBJ2-7|NA|TRBV19
CASSAHSTPGEQYF
TGTGCCAGTAGTGCGCATAGTACCCCCGGCGAGCAGTACTTC
>TRBD2|TRBJ2-1|once|TRBV10-3
CAISESPASGYNEQFF
TGTGCCATCAGTGAGTCTCCGGCTAGCGGCTACAATGAGCAGTTCTTC
>NA|TRBJ1-2|NA|TRBV4-2
CASSQDGGGGYYGYTF
TGTGCCAGCAGCCAAGATGGCGGGGGCGGCTACTATGGCTACACCTTC
>NA|TRBJ1-2|NA|TRBV10-3
CAISVTGNYGYTF
TGTGCCATCAGTGTAACAGGGAACTATGGCTACACCTTC
>NA|TRBJ1-1|NA|TRBV19
CASFLGGDPFF
TGTGCCAGTTTTCTTGGGGGAGACCCTTTCTTT
>TRBD2|TRBJ2-2|NA|TRBV27
CASSYRWREGPVGELFF
TGTGCCAGCAGTTACAGGTGGAGGGAGGGCCCAGTCGGGGAGCTGTTTTTT
>NA|TRBJ2-5|NA|TRBV6-6
CASSYSGPQETQYF
TGTGCCAGCAGTTACTCAGGACCTCAAGAGACCCAGTACTTC
>NA|TRBJ1-4|NA|TRBV30
CTWSVRAGAEKLFF
TGTACCTGGAGTGTCAGGGCAGGGGCGGAAAAACTGTTTTTT
>NA|TRBJ1-4|NA|TRBV6-6
CASSSTRGENEKLFF
TGTGCCAGCAGTTCCACTCGAGGAGAGAATGAAAAACTGTTTTTT
>NA|TRBJ2-7|NA|TRBV11-3
CASSLDSQAVEQYF
TGTGCCAGCAGCTTAGATTCACAGGCCGTTGAGCAGTACTTC
>TRBD1|TRBJ2-7|NA|TRBV5-1
CASSNKGASSYEQYF
TGCGCCAGCAGCAACAAGGGGGCGAGCTCCTACGAGCAGTACTTC
>TRBD1|TRBJ1-1|NA|TRBV6-5
CASSPGTGNTEAFF
TGTGCCAGCAGTCCCGGGACAGGGAACACTGAAGCTTTCTTT
>NA|TRBJ2-1|NA|TRBV12-5
CASGLPGSRNNEQFF
TGTGCTAGTGGTTTGCCCGGGAGTAGGAACAATGAGCAGTTCTTC
>TRBD1|TRBJ2-5|once|TRBV18
CASSPPDRGGQYF
TGTGCCAGCTCACCCCCGGACAGGGGAGGCCAGTACTTC
>NA|TRBJ2-2|NA|TRBV2
CASSETGANTGELFF
TGTGCCAGCAGTGAGACAGGAGCGAACACCGGGGAGCTGTTTTTT
>TRBD1|TRBJ2-7|NA|TRBV27
CASSLGQGPYEQYF
TGTGCCAGCAGTCTAGGACAGGGACCCTACGAGCAGTACTTC
>TRBD2|TRBJ2-1|NA|TRBV11-2
CASSPTGTTVQFF
TGTGCCAGCAGCCCCACCGGGACTACTGTGCAGTTCTTC
>TRBD1|TRBJ2-2|NA|TRBV5-1
CASSSRTGGPGELFF
TGCGCCAGCAGCTCCCGGACAGGGGGCCCCGGGGAGCTGTTTTTT
>NA|TRBJ1-1|NA|TRBV30
CAWSDRSSEAFF
TGTGCCTGGAGTGATAGGAGTTCTGAAGCTTTCTTT
>NA|TRBJ2-7|NA|TRBV14
CASSLPFGLEQYF
TGTGCCAGCAGCCTCCCCTTTGGCCTCGAGCAGTACTTC
>NA|TRBJ1-5|NA|TRBV25-1
CASSWGVSQPQHF
TGTGCCAGCAGTTGGGGAGTTAGTCAGCCCCAGCATTTT
>NA|TRBJ1-1|NA|TRBV7-3
CASSLTVTGNTEAFF
TGTGCCAGCAGCTTAACGGTTACAGGGAACACTGAAGCTTTCTTT
>NA|TRBJ1-2|NA|TRBV19
CASTTGTPNRGYTF
TGTGCCAGTACAACCGGGACCCCTAACCGAGGCTACACCTTC
>NA|TRBJ2-2|NA|TRBV27
CASSFVITNTGELFF
TGTGCCAGCAGTTTTGTCATAACGAACACCGGGGAGCTGTTTTTT
>NA|TRBJ2-1|NA|TRBV25-1
CASSPGAQQFF
TGTGCCAGCAGCCCAGGGGCTCAGCAGTTCTTC
>NA|TRBJ2-2|NA|TRBV10-3
CAISEIAANTGELFF
TGTGCCATCAGTGAGATAGCTGCGAACACCGGGGAGCTGTTTTTT
>NA|TRBJ2-2|NA|TRBV19
CASTTLGAQTNTGELFF
TGTGCCAGTACCACATTAGGGGCACAGACTAACACCGGGGAGCTGTTTTTT
>NA|TRBJ2-5|NA|TRBV25-1
CASSEGGTGTAETQYF
TGTGCCAGCAGTGAAGGCGGGACGGGAACAGCCGAGACCCAGTACTTC
>TRBD2|TRBJ2-3|NA|TRBV10-3
CAITGTSGRYTDTQYF
TGTGCCATCACCGGGACTAGCGGGAGGTACACAGATACGCAGTATTTT
>NA|TRBJ1-4|NA|TRBV4-1
CASSRGGILGTNEKLFF
TGCGCCAGCAGCCGGGGGGGGATCCTGGGGACTAATGAAAAACTGTTTTTT
>TRBD2|TRBJ2-7|NA|TRBV9
CASSVSSGSKYEQYF
TGTGCCAGCAGCGTGTCTAGCGGGAGTAAATACGAGCAGTACTTC
>NA|TRBJ2-1|NA|TRBV10-3
CAISELLPGLEARGGFGNEQFF
TGTGCCATCAGTGAGCTCCTACCGGGACTGGAAGCCCGCGGAGGATTTGGCAATGAGCAGTTCTTC
>NA|TRBJ2-5|NA|TRBV7-9
CASSFSSGRQETQYF
TGTGCCAGCAGCTTCAGTAGCGGTCGACAAGAGACCCAGTACTTC
>TRBD2|TRBJ2-3|NA|TRBV10-1
CASSGSGEGDTQYF
TGCGCCAGCAGCGGTTCCGGGGAGGGAGATACGCAGTATTTT
>TRBD2|TRBJ2-1|NA|TRBV29-1
CSVTSGLNEQFF
TGCAGCGTAACTAGCGGGCTCAATGAGCAGTTCTTC
>NA|TRBJ2-7|NA|TRBV18
CASSPDSYEQYF
TGTGCCAGCTCCCCTGACTCCTACGAGCAGTACTTC
>NA|TRBJ1-3|NA|TRBV5-1
CASSLDAPGSIYF
TGCGCCAGCAGCTTGGATGCGCCGGGCTCCATATATTTT
>NA|TRBJ1-1|NA|TRBV29-1
CSVEGRNRARTEAFF
TGCAGCGTTGAAGGCCGAAACAGGGCGCGCACTGAAGCTTTCTTT
>NA|TRBJ2-3|NA|TRBV6-5
CASRGRYTDTQYF
TGTGCCAGCAGGGGACGGTACACAGATACGCAGTATTTT
>NA|TRBJ1-1|NA|TRBV5-6
CASSPVGGMGNTEAFF
TGTGCCAGCAGCCCCGTGGGAGGGATGGGTAACACTGAAGCTTTCTTT
>TRBD2|TRBJ2-7|once|TRBV5-4
CASSLKQAGSYEQYF
TGTGCCAGCAGCTTGAAACAAGCGGGAAGCTACGAGCAGTACTTC
>NA|TRBJ1-2|NA|TRBV6-1
CASSERRGPTGYTF
TGTGCCAGCAGTGAAAGAAGGGGACCCACTGGCTACACCTTC
>TRBD2|TRBJ2-2|NA|TRBV5-1
CASSLSRLAGGDTGELFF
TGCGCCAGCAGCTTGAGTAGGCTAGCGGGAGGTGACACCGGGGAGCTGTTTTTT
>NA|TRBJ2-7|NA|TRBV7-3
CASSLTVDRTLNEQYF
TGTGCCAGCAGCTTAACGGTGGACCGTACCCTAAACGAGCAGTACTTC
>NA|TRBJ1-2|NA|TRBV2
CASTYLESRGNYGYTF
TGTGCCAGCACTTACTTAGAGTCCAGGGGTAATTATGGCTACACCTTC